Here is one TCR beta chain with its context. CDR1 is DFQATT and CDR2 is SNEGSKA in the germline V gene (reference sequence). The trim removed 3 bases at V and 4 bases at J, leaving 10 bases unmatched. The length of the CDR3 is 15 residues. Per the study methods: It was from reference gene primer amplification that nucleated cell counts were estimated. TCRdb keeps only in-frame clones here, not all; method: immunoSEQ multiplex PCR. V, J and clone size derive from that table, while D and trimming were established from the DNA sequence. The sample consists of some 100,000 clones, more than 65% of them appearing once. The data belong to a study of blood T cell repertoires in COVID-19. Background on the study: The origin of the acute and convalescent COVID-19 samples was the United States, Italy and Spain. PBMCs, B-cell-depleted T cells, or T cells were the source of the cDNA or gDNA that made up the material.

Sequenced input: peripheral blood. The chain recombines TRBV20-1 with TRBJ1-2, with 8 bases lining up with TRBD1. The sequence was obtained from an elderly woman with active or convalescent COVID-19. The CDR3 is CSASPHQGASYGYTF. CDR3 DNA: TGCAGTGCTAGTCCCCACCAGGGGGCCAGCTATGGCTACACCTTC.